By frequency, the clone carrying this TCR beta chain is medium-sized. Its specificity is not known. The read falls 3 residues short of the CDR3 end, and the missing part is taken from the germline J gene. These data belong to a study of Tregs in tolerant kidney transplant recipients. Study results and caveats: Some patients' samples used different primers over time, so nucleotide sequences weren't comparable.

Generated by immunoSEQ multiplex PCR, the TCRdb table keeps only in-frame clones and is missing some. The sample table includes roughly 48,000 clones. CD4+CD25+CD127- Tregs, CD4+CD25- non-Tregs, CD4 and CD8 cells were sorted. The CDR3 covers 18 residues. Germline V gene data show CDR1 as SGHTA and CDR2 as FQGTGA. V lost 2 bases to trimming and J lost 5 bases; unmatched junction nucleotides: 10. The clonotype was recovered from a human donor who received a combined kidney and bone marrow transplant. The sample consisted of CD4+ T cells from blood, taken before the transplant. The chain uses TRBV7-3 and TRBJ2-2, with TRBD2 matching 11 bases. CDR3 DNA (partial): TGTGCCAGCAGCTTACCAAACCTCCTAGCGGGAGGAACCGGGGAG. Protein product: CASSLPNLLAGGTGE. The CDR3 as a whole reads CASSLPNLLAGGTGELFF. Filled out from reference TRBV7-3 and TRBJ2-2, the complete variable domain reads GAGVSQTPSNKVTEKGKYVELRCDPISGHTALYWYRQSLGQGPEFLIYFQGTGAADDSGLPNDRFFAVRPEGSVSTLKIQRTERGDSAVYLCASSLPNLLAGGTGELFFGEGSRLTVL.